The entry below gives a single TCR beta chain sequence along with its context. Its antigen is as yet unknown. A read error may explain this, as a much larger clone is one base away. The data are from a study of T cells in Graves' hyperthyroidism and ophthalmopathy. Study-wide results and caveats: Ophthalmopathy could be told apart from stable hyperthyroidism with a 13 V-J model. Most expanded thyroid clonotypes above 0.001 recurred in blood.

The CDR3 has 16 amino acids. Germline V gives CDR1 SGHTA, CDR2 FQGNSA. TCR beta CDR3 sequences were amplified from RNA transcripts. Researchers ran a first-round RT-PCR on the TCR CDR3 using the HTBI primer set. From the multiplex PCR reads, TCRdb called clonotypes with MiXCR, one entry per CDR3 protein. The sample lists 550,000 to 700,000 distinct CDR3 sequences; around 45% were seen once. Orbital computed tomography, thyroid ultrasound, serum thyroxine and TRAb, and clinical symptoms together informed the diagnoses. The TCR sequence derives from an adult woman with Graves' disease, either hyperthyroidism or ophthalmopathy (not recorded which). Material for sequencing was peripheral blood or thyroid tissue (not recorded which). This chain links TRBV7-2 with TRBJ1-3; the D is unclear. This chain's CDR3 is CASIHRSAISGNAIYF. CDR3 coding DNA: TGTGCCAGCATACACAGATCCGCCATCTCTGGAAACGCCATATATTTT.